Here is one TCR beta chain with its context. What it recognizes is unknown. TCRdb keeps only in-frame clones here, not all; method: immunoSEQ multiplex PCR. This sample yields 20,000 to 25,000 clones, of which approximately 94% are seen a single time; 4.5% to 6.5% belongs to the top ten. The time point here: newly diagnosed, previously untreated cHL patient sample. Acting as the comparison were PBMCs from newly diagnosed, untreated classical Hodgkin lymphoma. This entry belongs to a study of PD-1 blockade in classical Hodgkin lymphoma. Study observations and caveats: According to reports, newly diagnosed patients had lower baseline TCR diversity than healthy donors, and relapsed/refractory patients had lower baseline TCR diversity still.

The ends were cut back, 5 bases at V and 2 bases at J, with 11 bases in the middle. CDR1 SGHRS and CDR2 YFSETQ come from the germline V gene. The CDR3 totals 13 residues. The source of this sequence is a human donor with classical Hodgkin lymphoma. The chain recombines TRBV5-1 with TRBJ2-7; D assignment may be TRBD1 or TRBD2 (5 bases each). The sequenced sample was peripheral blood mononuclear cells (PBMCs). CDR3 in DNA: TGCGCCAGCAGGTGGGACGAAGCCTACGAGCAGTACTTC. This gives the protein CASRWDEAYEQYF.